This is a list of T cell receptor beta chains from one sample in a study of blood T cell repertoires in COVID-19. Sequencing used immunoSEQ multiplex PCR; TCRdb keeps in-frame clones, though not all of them. The sample carries fewer than 400,000 clones, around 90% recorded once. Sequenced material: PBMCs or T cells enriched from blood (not recorded which). These TCRs come from a man in his 60s who had recovered from COVID-19. The CDR3 runs from the conserved cysteine through the conserved F or W. A D gene is named only where the DNA matches it firmly. Rows give clone size only sometimes, using once, few, many, or a class for an expanded clone.

>TRBV11-2|-|-|TRBJ1-3
CASSFSYTIYF
TGTGCCAGCAGCTTCTCGTACACCATATATTTT
>TRBV15|-|-|TRBJ1-5
CATSPPVGGRNQPQHF
TGTGCCACCAGCCCCCCGGTCGGGGGAAGAAATCAGCCCCAGCATTTT
>TRBV18|few|-|TRBJ2-2
CASSLLDSSNTGELFF
TGTGCCAGCTCCCTTTTAGACAGCTCGAACACCGGGGAGCTGTTTTTT
>TRBV24-1|-|-|TRBJ2-2
CATPPQGPDANTGELFF
TGTGCCACCCCTCCACAGGGACCCGACGCGAACACCGGGGAGCTGTTTTTT
>TRBV7-3|-|-|TRBJ1-1
CASREDRLNTEAFF
TGTGCCAGCAGAGAAGACAGGTTGAACACTGAAGCTTTCTTT
>TRBV3-1/TRBV3-2|-|TRBD1|TRBJ1-1
CASSAGQGIGRTEAFF
TGTGCCAGCAGCGCCGGACAGGGGATAGGTCGGACTGAAGCTTTCTTT
>TRBV7-2|-|-|TRBJ1-3
CASRSPGGAAGNTIYF
TGTGCCAGCAGATCCCCGGGGGGGGCAGCTGGAAACACCATATATTTT
>TRBV25-1|-|TRBD2|TRBJ2-5
CASSEWRTLAAQETQYF
TGTGCCAGCAGTGAATGGCGGACGCTAGCGGCTCAAGAGACCCAGTACTTC
>TRBV7-2|-|-|TRBJ2-2
CASSLVGARVTGELFF
TGTGCCAGCAGCTTAGTTGGGGCCAGGGTGACCGGGGAGCTGTTTTTT
>TRBV4-1|-|TRBD2|TRBJ2-7
CASSQSPSGGFYEQYF
TGCGCCAGCAGCCAGAGCCCTAGCGGGGGGTTCTACGAGCAGTACTTC
>TRBV6-5|-|TRBD1|TRBJ1-3
CASDRGLGGNTIYF
TGTGCCAGCGACAGGGGGCTAGGCGGAAACACCATATATTTT
>TRBV19|-|-|TRBJ1-4
CASNREGEKLFF
TGTGCCAGTAACCGGGAGGGGGAAAAACTGTTTTTT
>TRBV29-1|-|-|TRBJ1-5
CSVGYRDNQPQHF
TGCAGCGTTGGGTACAGGGACAATCAGCCCCAGCATTTT
>TRBV5-8|-|-|TRBJ1-1
CASSLGGNKAEAFF
TGTGCCAGCAGCCTTGGGGGGAACAAGGCTGAAGCTTTCTTT
>TRBV5-1|-|-|TRBJ1-4
CASSLAQGNEKLFF
TGCGCCAGCAGCTTGGCCCAGGGTAATGAAAAACTGTTTTTT
>TRBV19|-|-|TRBJ2-7
CASSMSGGGSYEQYF
TGTGCCAGTAGTATGAGCGGCGGTGGCTCCTACGAGCAGTACTTC
>TRBV18|-|TRBD1|TRBJ1-2
CASSSPDRGDYGYTF
TGTGCCAGCTCATCCCCGGACAGGGGGGACTATGGCTACACCTTC
>TRBV14|-|-|TRBJ2-5
CASSQQGYQETQYF
TGTGCCAGCAGCCAACAGGGGTACCAAGAGACCCAGTACTTC
>TRBV6-2/TRBV6-3|-|-|TRBJ1-1
CASNYSARDNTEAFF
TGTGCCAGCAATTACTCCGCGAGGGATAACACTGAAGCTTTCTTT
>TRBV30|-|TRBD1|TRBJ1-5
CAWDTGDQPQHF
TGTGCCTGGGACACAGGGGATCAGCCCCAGCATTTT
>TRBV4-2|-|-|TRBJ2-7
CASSQLESSYEQYF
TGTGCCAGCAGCCAATTAGAGTCTTCCTACGAGCAGTACTTC